This TCR beta chain was recorded in a study of cytomegalovirus exposure and HLA in healthy donors. On the study more broadly: HLA-typed donors were the source of 83 million or so unique TCRs held in an early data release.

Germline lookup yields CDR1 MNHNS and CDR2 SASEGT. The CDR3 is 13 amino acids. V was clipped by 3 bases and J by 4 bases, with 6 bases between them. Regarding this clone: Its antigen is as yet unknown.

In the PCR, 60 Vbeta and 13 Jbeta primers were used. The table came from immunoSEQ multiplex PCR; TCRdb's copy has only in-frame clones and leaves some out. The sample includes 100,000 to 150,000 clones, just under 75% of them seen just once. Study results and limitations: The authors later linked a missense DCLRE1C variant to TCR beta V- and J-gene trimming. What a later analysis showed was that several of the most significant clusters appeared linked to common viral pathogens.

The sequenced material came from PBMCs. The chain recombines TRBV6-1 with TRBJ2-2; no clear D gene. This sequence originates from a man in his forties or fifties in good health and CMV-seropositive. The CDR3 DNA follows: TGTGCCAGCAGTGATTTCAGCACCGGGGAGCTGTTTTTT. It codes for CASSDFSTGELFF.